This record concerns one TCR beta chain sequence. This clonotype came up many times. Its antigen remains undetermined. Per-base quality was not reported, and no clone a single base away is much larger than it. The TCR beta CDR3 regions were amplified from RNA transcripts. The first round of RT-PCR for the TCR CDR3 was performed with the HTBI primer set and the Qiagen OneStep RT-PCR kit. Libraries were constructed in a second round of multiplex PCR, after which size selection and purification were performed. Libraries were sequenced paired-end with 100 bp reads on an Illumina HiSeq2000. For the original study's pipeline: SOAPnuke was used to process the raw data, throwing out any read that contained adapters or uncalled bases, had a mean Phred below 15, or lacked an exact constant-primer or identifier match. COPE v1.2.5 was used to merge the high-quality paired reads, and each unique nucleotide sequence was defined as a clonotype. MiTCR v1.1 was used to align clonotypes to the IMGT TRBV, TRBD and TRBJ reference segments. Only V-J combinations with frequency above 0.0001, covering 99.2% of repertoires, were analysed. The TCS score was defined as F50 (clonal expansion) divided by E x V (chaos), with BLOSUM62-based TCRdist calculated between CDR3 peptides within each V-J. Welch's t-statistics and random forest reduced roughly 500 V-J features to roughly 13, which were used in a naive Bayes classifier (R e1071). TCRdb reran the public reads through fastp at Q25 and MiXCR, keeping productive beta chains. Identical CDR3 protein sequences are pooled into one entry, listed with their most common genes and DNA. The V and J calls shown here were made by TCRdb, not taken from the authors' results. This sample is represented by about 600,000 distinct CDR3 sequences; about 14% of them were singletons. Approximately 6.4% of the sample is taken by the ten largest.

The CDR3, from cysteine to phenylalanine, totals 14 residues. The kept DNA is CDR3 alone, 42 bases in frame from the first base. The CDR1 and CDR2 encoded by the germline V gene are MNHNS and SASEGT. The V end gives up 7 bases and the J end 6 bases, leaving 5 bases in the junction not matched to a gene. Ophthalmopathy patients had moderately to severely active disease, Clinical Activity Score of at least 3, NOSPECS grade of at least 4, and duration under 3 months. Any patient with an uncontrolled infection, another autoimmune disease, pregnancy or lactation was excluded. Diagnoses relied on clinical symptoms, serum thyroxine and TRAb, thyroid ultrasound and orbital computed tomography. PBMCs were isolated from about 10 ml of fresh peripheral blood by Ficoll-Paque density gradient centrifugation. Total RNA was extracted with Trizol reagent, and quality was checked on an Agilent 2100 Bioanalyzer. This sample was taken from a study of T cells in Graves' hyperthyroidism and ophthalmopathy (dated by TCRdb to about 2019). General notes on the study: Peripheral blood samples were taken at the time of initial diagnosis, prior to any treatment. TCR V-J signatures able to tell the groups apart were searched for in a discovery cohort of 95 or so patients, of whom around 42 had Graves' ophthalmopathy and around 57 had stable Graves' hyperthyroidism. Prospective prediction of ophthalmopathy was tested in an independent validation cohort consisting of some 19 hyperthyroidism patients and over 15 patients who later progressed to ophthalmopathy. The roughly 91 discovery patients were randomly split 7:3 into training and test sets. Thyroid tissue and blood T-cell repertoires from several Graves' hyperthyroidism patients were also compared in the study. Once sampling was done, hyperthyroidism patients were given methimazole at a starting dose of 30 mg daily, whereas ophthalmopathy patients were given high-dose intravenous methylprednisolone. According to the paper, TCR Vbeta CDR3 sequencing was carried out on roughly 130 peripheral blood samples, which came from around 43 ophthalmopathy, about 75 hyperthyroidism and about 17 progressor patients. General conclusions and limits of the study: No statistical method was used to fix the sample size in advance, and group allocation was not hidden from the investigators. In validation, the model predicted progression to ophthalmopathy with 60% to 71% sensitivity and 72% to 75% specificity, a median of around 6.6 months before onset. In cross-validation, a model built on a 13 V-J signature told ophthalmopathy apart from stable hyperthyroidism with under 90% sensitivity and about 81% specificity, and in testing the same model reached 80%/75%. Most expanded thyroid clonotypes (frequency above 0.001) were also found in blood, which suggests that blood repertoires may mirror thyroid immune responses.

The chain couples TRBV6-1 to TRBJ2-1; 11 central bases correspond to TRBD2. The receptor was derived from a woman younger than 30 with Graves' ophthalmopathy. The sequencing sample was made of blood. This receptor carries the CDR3 CASKPGLAVNEQFF. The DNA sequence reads TGTGCCAGCAAACCGGGACTAGCGGTCAATGAGCAGTTCTTC.